This paragraph reports one T cell receptor beta chain. The data derive from a study of control samples from healthy donors and cancer patients. V lost 6 bases, J lost 4 bases, and 6 bases stayed unmatched. The germline gives CDR1 SNHLY, CDR2 FYNNEI. The CDR3 is 14 amino acids. Repertoires were generated with immunoSEQ multiplex PCR, while TCRdb's copy carries only in-frame clones and drops some. The table shows roughly 130,000 clones, with about 93% occurring only once. V and J are TRBV2 and TRBJ2-5, with 9 bases that match TRBD1. The TCR was taken from a man between 18 and 35 years old in good health. Specimen: blood. CDR3 sequence: CASSQQGAGETQYF. DNA for the CDR3: TGTGCCAGCAGCCAACAGGGGGCAGGAGAGACCCAGTACTTC.